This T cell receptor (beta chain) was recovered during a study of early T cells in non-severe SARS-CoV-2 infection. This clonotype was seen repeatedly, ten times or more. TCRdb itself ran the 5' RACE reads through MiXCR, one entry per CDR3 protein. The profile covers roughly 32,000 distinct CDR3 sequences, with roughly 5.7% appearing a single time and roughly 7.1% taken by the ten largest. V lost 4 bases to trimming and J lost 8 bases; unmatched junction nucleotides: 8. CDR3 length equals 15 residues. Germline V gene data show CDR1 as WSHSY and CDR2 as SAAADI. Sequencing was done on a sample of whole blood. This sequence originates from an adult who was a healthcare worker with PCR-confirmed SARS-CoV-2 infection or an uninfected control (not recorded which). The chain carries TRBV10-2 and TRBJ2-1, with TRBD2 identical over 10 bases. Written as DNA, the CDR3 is TGCGCCAGCAGTGTAGGGAGCGGGGGGGCCGATGAGCAGTTCTTC. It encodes CASSVGSGGADEQFF.